This T cell receptor beta chain emerged from a study of T cell repertoires in cytomegalovirus infection. Study background: Newly reported HLA-C-restricted and thoroughly characterized HLA-B-restricted CMV epitopes were employed. CMV infection and matching HLA type were both indicated by public TCR beta signatures.

TCRdb passed the reads through MiXCR, listing each CDR3 protein once. The table records a few hundred thousand distinct CDR3 sequences, 30% to 35% of them present only once. There are many counts of this clonotype. Its antigen is not identified. The CDR3 sequence is 13 residues long. V shed 0 bases and J shed 7 bases, with 9 bases lying between them. Germline lookup yields CDR1 SGHAT and CDR2 FQNNGV. This sequence joins TRBV11-2 and TRBJ2-5; D remains unclear. The source material was cultured PBMCs, sampled from culture after CMV antigen stimulation. The sequence derives from a human donor in good health (CMV status not recorded). Some clones in this sample may be carry-over from other donors' samples. CDR3 in amino acids: CASSLEPPGTQYF. The CDR3, as DNA: TGTGCCAGCAGCTTAGAGCCTCCCGGGACCCAGTACTTC. The complete variable domain, with remaining parts taken from reference TRBV11-2 and TRBJ2-5, reads EAGVAQSPRYKIIEKRQSVAFWCNPISGHATLYWYQQILGQGPKLLIQFQNNGVVDDSQLPKDRFSAERLKGVDSTLKIQPAKLEDSAVYLCASSLEPPGTQYFGPGTRLLVL.